These T cell receptor beta chains were read from a single sample in a study of T cells after yellow fever vaccination. MiXCR, applied by TCRdb to the 5' RACE reads, yields one record per CDR3 protein. Among about 120,000 distinct CDR3 sequences listed, under 9% were seen once. This specimen consisted of CD8+ T cells sorted from PBMCs, obtained on the day of the yellow fever booster vaccination. These receptors originate from a man between 18 and 35 years old who received the YFV17D yellow fever vaccine. The CDR3 runs from the conserved cysteine through the conserved F or W. Each record gives: D gene, clone size, J gene, V gene, CDR3 DNA, CDR3 protein. A D gene is named only where the DNA matches it firmly. For some rows the clone size is stated as once, few or many, or as a class when expanded; others skip it.

TRBD1 . TRBJ2-3 TRBV24-1 TGTGCCACCAGTGATCCGTTGACAGGGGGGGTTGCTGATACGCAGTATTTT CATSDPLTGGVADTQYF
. many TRBJ2-7 TRBV7-9 TGTGCCAGCAGCTTAGCGGGGTGGCCCTACGAGCAGTACTTC CASSLAGWPYEQYF
. few TRBJ1-5 TRBV18 TGTGCCAGCTCACGAAAGGGGACACCGAGCAATCAGCCCCAGCATTTT CASSRKGTPSNQPQHF
. . TRBJ2-1 TRBV7-9 TGTGCCAGCAGCTTAGCTCGGTCAGGAAACAATGAGCAGTTCTTC CASSLARSGNNEQFF
TRBD1 many TRBJ1-5 TRBV10-3 TGTGCCATCAGTGAATCCGGGACAGGGGTCCGGATGGGTCAGCCCCAGCATTTT CAISESGTGVRMGQPQHF
. few TRBJ2-5 TRBV6-5 TGTGCCAGCAGTTACTCGGGACGTACAGGACAGACCCAGTACTTC CASSYSGRTGQTQYF
. . TRBJ2-5 TRBV4-2 TGTGCCAGCAGCCAGGGGGGAGAGACCCAGTACTTC CASSQGGETQYF
TRBD1 few TRBJ1-2 TRBV6-2/TRBV6-3 TGTGCCAGCAGTTACTCGACCAGCGGCAGGGGGCTCGTCTATGGCTACACCTTC CASSYSTSGRGLVYGYTF
. few TRBJ2-3 TRBV12-3/TRBV12-4 TGTGCCAGCAGTTTGGCGGCGAGCACAGATACGCAGTATTTT CASSLAASTDTQYF
. few TRBJ2-2 TRBV19 TGTGCCAGTAGTATAGCGGCTAGTTCAGGGGAGCTGTTTTTT CASSIAASSGELFF
. many TRBJ2-5 TRBV7-9 TGTGCCAGCAGCTTTCCAAAAATGGAGACCCAGTACTTC CASSFPKMETQYF
. . TRBJ2-3 TRBV6-2/TRBV6-3 TGTGCCAGCAGTTATAGGCTGTCTAGCACAGATACGCAGTATTTT CASSYRLSSTDTQYF
. few TRBJ1-3 TRBV7-9 TGTGCCAGCAGACCAGGACGACCTCGATTGAACACCATATATTTT CASRPGRPRLNTIYF
TRBD2 . TRBJ2-3 TRBV6-5 TGTGCCAGCAGTTACGATACGGGGGGGGGTACAGATACGCAGTATTTT CASSYDTGGGTDTQYF
. . TRBJ1-2 TRBV7-8 TGTGCCAGCAGCTTAGCGGCAGGGGAGACACTTAACTATGGCTACACCTTC CASSLAAGETLNYGYTF
. . TRBJ2-3 TRBV5-4 TGTGCCAGCAGCTTGGACGGGGACAACACAGATACGCAGTATTTT CASSLDGDNTDTQYF
. many TRBJ2-2 TRBV4-1 TGCGCCAGCAGCCCAGGTGGAACGAACACCGGGGAGCTGTTTTTT CASSPGGTNTGELFF
. . TRBJ1-2 TRBV29-1 TGCAGCGTTGCTCTCGGTGGGGGCTACACCTTC CSVALGGGYTF
. . TRBJ2-7 TRBV2 TGTGCCAGCAGTGAACCTCGTTGGGGAAGCGAGCAGTACTTC CASSEPRWGSEQYF
. few TRBJ2-3 TRBV29-1 TGCAGCGTTGAAAGTCCAGATACGCAGTATTTT CSVESPDTQYF
. many TRBJ2-1 TRBV4-3 TGCGCCAGCAGCCAAGATCTCGCGGCCCTCACCTACAATGAGCAGTTCTTC CASSQDLAALTYNEQFF
TRBD1 . TRBJ1-4 TRBV11-2 TGTGCCAGCAGCACAGACAGGGCCGGGGAAAAACTGTTTTTT CASSTDRAGEKLFF
. few TRBJ1-1 TRBV29-1 TGCAGCGCCGAGGGGGGTGCCCAGGGGTACACTGAAGCTTTCTTT CSAEGGAQGYTEAFF
. . TRBJ2-2 TRBV29-1 TGCAGCGTTGAAGGGTGGGGTGCCGGGGAGCTGTTTTTT CSVEGWGAGELFF
TRBD1 few TRBJ1-5 TRBV4-1 TGCGCCAGCAGCCTCATACAGGGGAGGAATCAGCCCCAGCATTTT CASSLIQGRNQPQHF
. few TRBJ1-6 TRBV3-1 TGTGCCAGCAGTATCCGGAGATCAGGTTCACCCCTCCACTTT CASSIRRSGSPLHF
. many TRBJ2-7 TRBV4-3 TGCGCCAGCAGCCAAGGGCAGGGCTACTACGAGCAGTACTTC CASSQGQGYYEQYF
. few TRBJ2-6 TRBV6-2/TRBV6-3 TGTGCCAGCACCCTCGGACACGAAAAGAGCTCTGGGGCCAACGTCCTGACTTTC CASTLGHEKSSGANVLTF
TRBD1 . TRBJ1-2 TRBV12-3/TRBV12-4 TGTGCCAGCAGTTTGACAGGGTCATTTGGGTATGGCTACACCTTC CASSLTGSFGYGYTF
TRBD2 once TRBJ2-1 TRBV15 TGTGCCACCAGCGAGCCACTAGCGAATGAGCGGTTCTTC CATSEPLANERFF
TRBD1 few TRBJ2-2 TRBV29-1 TGCAGCGTTGTAGGGACAGGGCGGGACGGGGAGCTGTTTTTT CSVVGTGRDGELFF
TRBD1 . TRBJ2-3 TRBV9 TGTGCCAGCAGCCTTTACAGGGGCTCGACAGATACGCAGTATTTT CASSLYRGSTDTQYF
TRBD2 many TRBJ2-2 TRBV12-3/TRBV12-4 TGTGCCAGCAGTCCCGCCTCGGGCGGGGGGAACGGGGAGCTGTTTTTT CASSPASGGGNGELFF
TRBD1 . TRBJ2-1 TRBV7-2 TGTGCCAGCAGCTTAACAGGGGGTATCTACAATGAGCAGTTCTTC CASSLTGGIYNEQFF
. . TRBJ2-1 TRBV4-3 TGCGCCAGCAGCCAAGATCCGGGAGCCCGCAATGAGCAGTTCTTC CASSQDPGARNEQFF
. . TRBJ2-1 TRBV6-5 TGTGCCAGCAATAATAGGGGGGGGCGCATTGAGCAGTTCTTC CASNNRGGRIEQFF
. many TRBJ2-1 TRBV4-3 TGCGCCAGCAGCCAAGACGTAGCCCACGAAAATGAGCAGTTCTTC CASSQDVAHENEQFF
TRBD2 . TRBJ2-1 TRBV6-4 TGTGCCAGCAGTGCTAGCGGGGGATACAATGAGCAGTTCTTC CASSASGGYNEQFF
TRBD2 . TRBJ2-3 TRBV10-3 TGTGCCATCAGTGATCGCCCGACTAGCGGGGGGGAGGATACGCAGTATTTT CAISDRPTSGGEDTQYF
. . TRBJ2-3 TRBV7-6 TGTGCCAGCAGCTTTCTGGTGGGTCTAAAAGATACGCAGTATTTT CASSFLVGLKDTQYF
. . TRBJ2-3 TRBV5-6 TGTGCCAGCAGCTTAGCGTTCCTCCCTAGCACAGATACGCAGTATTTT CASSLAFLPSTDTQYF